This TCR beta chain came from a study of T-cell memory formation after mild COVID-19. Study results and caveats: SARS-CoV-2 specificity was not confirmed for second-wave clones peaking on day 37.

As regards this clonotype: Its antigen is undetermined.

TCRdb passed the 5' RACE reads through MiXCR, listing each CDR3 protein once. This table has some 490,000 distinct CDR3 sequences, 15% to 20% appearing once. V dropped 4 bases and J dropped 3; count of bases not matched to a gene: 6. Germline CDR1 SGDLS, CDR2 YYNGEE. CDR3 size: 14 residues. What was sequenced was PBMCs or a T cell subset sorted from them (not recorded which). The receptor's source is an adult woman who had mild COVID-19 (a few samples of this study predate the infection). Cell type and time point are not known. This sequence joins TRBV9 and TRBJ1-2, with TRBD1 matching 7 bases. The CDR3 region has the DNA TGTGCCAGCAGCCCTGGGACAGACCACTATGGCTACACCTTC. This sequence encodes CASSPGTDHYGYTF. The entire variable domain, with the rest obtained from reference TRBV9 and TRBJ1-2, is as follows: DSGVTQTPKHLITATGQRVTLRCSPRSGDLSVYWYQQSLDQGLQFLIQYYNGEERAKGNILERFSAQQFPDLHSELNLSSLELGDSALYFCASSPGTDHYGYTFGSGTRLTVV.